These T cell receptor beta chains were read from a single sample in a study of blood T cell repertoires in COVID-19. The method was immunoSEQ multiplex PCR; TCRdb's version includes in-frame clones alone and lacks a portion of them. The sample records approximately 51,000 clones, approximately 87% being singletons. Sequencing was carried out using peripheral blood. The receptors derive from a woman of 80 years or more with COVID-19, enrolled during active disease. The CDR3 runs from the conserved cysteine through the conserved F or W. The order of the fields is V gene, J gene, clone size, D gene, CDR3 protein, CDR3 DNA. D genes are given only for firm matches. The listing skips clone size in some rows; elsewhere it reads once, few, many or a size class.

V: TRBV2; J: TRBJ1-5; size: NA; D: NA; CDR3: CASSLTVYSNQPQHF; DNA: TGTGCCAGCAGTCTAACGGTATATAGCAATCAGCCCCAGCATTTT
V: TRBV5-4; J: TRBJ2-1; size: NA; D: TRBD2; CDR3: CASSPASTLADEQFF; DNA: TGTGCCAGCAGCCCGGCGTCCACCCTAGCGGATGAGCAGTTCTTC
V: TRBV7-2; J: TRBJ1-2; size: once; D: NA; CDR3: CASSLVQGLDYGYTF; DNA: TGTGCCAGCAGCTTAGTCCAGGGTCTAGACTATGGCTACACCTTC
V: TRBV5-1; J: TRBJ1-5; size: NA; D: TRBD1; CDR3: CASSRDRGDQPQHF; DNA: TGCGCCAGCAGCCGGGACAGGGGAGATCAGCCCCAGCATTTT
V: TRBV10-2; J: TRBJ2-1; size: NA; D: TRBD2; CDR3: CASSAGTSRGNEQFF; DNA: TGCGCCAGCAGCGCGGGGACTAGCAGGGGTAATGAGCAGTTCTTC
V: TRBV27; J: TRBJ2-6; size: NA; D: NA; CDR3: CASRQGHSGANVLTF; DNA: TGTGCCAGCAGGCAGGGACACTCTGGGGCCAACGTCCTGACTTTC
V: TRBV28; J: TRBJ2-1; size: NA; D: NA; CDR3: CASSFAGSYNEQFF; DNA: TGTGCCAGCAGTTTCGCGGGAAGCTACAATGAGCAGTTCTTC
V: TRBV3-1/TRBV3-2; J: TRBJ1-5; size: NA; D: NA; CDR3: CASSARGGGNQPQHF; DNA: TGTGCCAGCAGCGCGAGGGGGGGAGGCAATCAGCCCCAGCATTTT
V: TRBV6-5; J: TRBJ1-1; size: NA; D: NA; CDR3: CASRRGRGVNTEAFF; DNA: TGTGCCAGCAGACGCGGACGGGGGGTGAACACTGAAGCTTTCTTT
V: TRBV7-2; J: TRBJ1-5; size: NA; D: NA; CDR3: CASSLDGAASQHF; DNA: TGTGCCAGCAGCTTAGATGGGGCCGCGAGCCAGCATTTT
V: TRBV11-3; J: TRBJ2-2; size: NA; D: TRBD1; CDR3: CASSSDGTGLTGELFF; DNA: TGTGCCAGCAGTTCTGACGGGACAGGGCTTACCGGGGAGCTGTTTTTT
V: TRBV5-1; J: TRBJ1-3; size: NA; D: TRBD1; CDR3: CASSTKSGTGVGNTIYF; DNA: TGCGCCAGCAGCACCAAATCCGGGACAGGGGTCGGAAACACCATATATTTT
V: TRBV11-2; J: TRBJ1-3; size: NA; D: NA; CDR3: CASSDPRDSPGNTIYF; DNA: TGTGCCAGCAGCGACCCCAGGGATAGCCCTGGAAACACCATATATTTT